These T cell receptor beta chains were read from a single sample in a study of shared clonotypes between healthy human individuals. TCRdb's copy holds only in-frame clones and misses some; the assay was immunoSEQ multiplex PCR. The table shows about 870,000 clones, with roughly 92% occurring only once. Material: naive CD8+ T cells sorted from blood. These receptors were obtained from a man aged 30 to 45 in good health. Both conserved end residues are part of each CDR3. The D gene is left open where the match is weak. Size values are once, few and many counts, or a class for expanded clones, and some rows have none.

D gene,J gene,clone size,V gene,CDR3 protein,CDR3 DNA
.,TRBJ1-2,.,TRBV18,CASSPPDDSYGYTF,TGTGCCAGCTCACCACCCGATGACAGCTATGGCTACACCTTC
.,TRBJ2-4,once,TRBV5-6,CASSEGESKNIQYF,TGTGCCAGCAGTGAAGGAGAATCCAAAAACATTCAGTACTTC
TRBD1,TRBJ1-1,.,TRBV29-1,CSVEPQGIAEAFF,TGCAGCGTTGAGCCACAGGGGATCGCTGAAGCTTTCTTT
.,TRBJ1-5,.,TRBV27,CASSLSIANQPQHF,TGTGCCAGCAGTTTATCCATAGCCAATCAGCCCCAGCATTTT
.,TRBJ2-7,.,TRBV4-1,CASSQDRLYEQYF,TGCGCCAGCAGCCAAGACCGACTCTACGAGCAGTACTTC
.,TRBJ2-7,.,TRBV7-9,CASSLQGRVYEQYF,TGTGCCAGCAGCTTGCAGGGGAGGGTGTACGAGCAGTACTTC
.,TRBJ2-7,.,TRBV4-1,CASSQDEGVREQYF,TGCGCCAGCAGCCAAGATGAGGGGGTGAGGGAGCAGTACTTC
.,TRBJ2-2,.,TRBV10-3,CAISEGALTFTGELFF,TGTGCCATCAGTGAGGGGGCTCTAACTTTTACCGGGGAGCTGTTTTTT
TRBD2,TRBJ2-7,.,TRBV13,CASSSWTSGTPYEQYF,TGTGCCAGCAGCTCCTGGACTAGCGGCACCCCCTACGAGCAGTACTTC
.,TRBJ1-5,few,TRBV19,CASSSPRVNSNQPQHF,TGTGCCAGTAGTAGCCCCAGGGTGAATAGCAATCAGCCCCAGCATTTT
.,TRBJ2-7,.,TRBV7-9,CASSLVAGPNEQYF,TGTGCCAGCAGCTTAGTTGCGGGACCCAACGAGCAGTACTTC
.,TRBJ2-7,.,TRBV5-1,CASSYGGYEQYF,TGCGCCAGCAGCTATGGAGGTTACGAGCAGTACTTC
.,TRBJ2-5,.,TRBV9,CASSTNEGGLGETQYF,TGTGCCAGCAGCACCAACGAAGGGGGGCTTGGAGAGACCCAGTACTTC
.,TRBJ2-1,.,TRBV21-1,CASSKGGLGLAENNEQFF,TGTGCCAGCAGCAAGGGCGGTCTAGGACTAGCAGAAAACAATGAGCAGTTCTTC
.,TRBJ1-2,.,TRBV4-1,CASSHEVGYTF,TGCGCCAGCAGCCATGAGGTTGGCTACACCTTC
.,TRBJ2-3,.,TRBV20-1,CSARDVGTQYF,TGCAGTGCTAGAGACGTTGGTACGCAGTATTTT
.,TRBJ2-7,.,TRBV6-1,CASTLHPYEQYF,TGTGCCAGCACCCTACACCCTTACGAGCAGTACTTC
.,TRBJ2-7,.,TRBV29-1,CSAEAEDSSYEQYF,TGCAGCGCCGAGGCTGAGGACAGCTCCTACGAGCAGTACTTC
.,TRBJ2-7,.,TRBV27,CASSQRRGLVYEQYF,TGTGCCAGCAGCCAAAGGCGGGGCCTGGTCTACGAGCAGTACTTC
TRBD2,TRBJ2-7,.,TRBV27,CASSLGGVGGEQYF,TGTGCCAGCAGCTTGGGGGGGGTTGGCGGCGAGCAGTACTTC
TRBD2,TRBJ2-2,once,TRBV9,CASSVLPSDERGLAGAGELFF,TGTGCCAGCAGCGTACTCCCCTCTGACGAGCGGGGACTAGCGGGAGCCGGGGAGCTGTTTTTT
.,TRBJ1-4,.,TRBV27,CASRPKGLGEKLFF,TGTGCCAGCCGCCCCAAGGGTTTGGGCGAAAAACTGTTTTTT
.,TRBJ2-7,.,TRBV29-1,CSVEVLGSSYEQYF,TGCAGCGTTGAAGTGCTAGGGAGCTCCTACGAGCAGTACTTC
.,TRBJ2-1,.,TRBV5-1,CASSLGAGPYNEQFF,TGCGCCAGCAGCTTGGGGGCGGGACCTTACAATGAGCAGTTCTTC
.,TRBJ2-7,.,TRBV29-1,CSVELPGTGQYF,TGCAGCGTTGAGCTACCCGGGACGGGGCAGTACTTC
.,TRBJ2-5,once,TRBV27,CASSRRGYQETQYF,TGTGCCAGCAGCCGAAGGGGCTATCAAGAGACCCAGTACTTC
TRBD2,TRBJ2-1,.,TRBV13,CASSSREGNEQFF,TGTGCCAGCAGCTCCCGGGAGGGCAATGAGCAGTTCTTC
.,TRBJ1-2,once,TRBV12-5,CASGRASLGYTF,TGTGCTAGTGGACGGGCCTCCCTTGGCTACACCTTC
.,TRBJ1-2,once,TRBV5-8,CASSLAGAGEEGYTF,TGTGCCAGCAGCTTGGCCGGTGCAGGGGAAGAAGGCTACACCTTC
.,TRBJ2-7,.,TRBV27,CASSFRPPYEQYF,TGTGCCAGCAGTTTTCGTCCTCCCTACGAGCAGTACTTC
.,TRBJ1-5,.,TRBV2,CASSDTTGGGQPQHF,TGTGCCAGCAGTGATACAACGGGGGGAGGACAGCCCCAGCATTTT
TRBD1,TRBJ2-1,many,TRBV15,CATSRATGSNEQFF,TGTGCCACCAGCAGAGCGACAGGGTCGAATGAGCAGTTCTTC
.,TRBJ1-5,few,TRBV27,CASSGEGGYNQPQHF,TGTGCCAGCAGCGGGGAGGGGGGTTATAATCAGCCCCAGCATTTT
.,TRBJ1-4,.,TRBV7-9,CASSSYPNEEEKLFF,TGTGCCAGCAGCTCATACCCCAACGAAGAGGAAAAACTGTTTTTT
TRBD2,TRBJ2-7,.,TRBV5-4,CASSGGDYANSYEQYF,TGTGCCAGCAGCGGGGGGGACTATGCTAATTCCTACGAGCAGTACTTC
TRBD2,TRBJ2-7,.,TRBV29-1,CSVEDPTSGMYEQYF,TGCAGCGTTGAAGATCCGACTAGCGGGATGTACGAGCAGTACTTC